The rows below give T cell receptor beta chains drawn from one sample of a study of T cells expressing NK-cell markers. Reanalyzing the 5' RACE reads, TCRdb keeps one entry per CDR3 protein, without DNA. The sample's table shows 500,000 to 700,000 distinct CDR3 sequences. Sequenced: blood T cells: a sorted CD56 or NKG2C T cell subset, CD4+ or CD8+ T cells, or bulk PBMC T cells (not recorded which). The receptors here all came from a young man in good health. CDR3s include the opening cysteine and the closing phenylalanine or tryptophan.

TRBV11-1,TRBJ2-2,CASSLTGTGSGELFF
TRBV6-1,TRBJ2-5,CASSILTGASETQYF
TRBV6-5,TRBJ1-3,CASSRRQGTGNTIYF
TRBV24-1,TRBJ2-2,CATSDSPGTANTGELFF
TRBV5-5,TRBJ2-2,CASSLTSGRSTGELFF
TRBV10-3,TRBJ2-7,CAISEEESYEQYF
TRBV6-5,TRBJ2-1,CASSYSGLAGWEQFF
TRBV15,TRBJ2-3,CATSRVVISGSRADTQYF
TRBV5-5,TRBJ1-1,CASRSGARLTEAFF
TRBV12-3/TRBV12-4,TRBJ2-1,CASSLALQREFF
TRBV3-1,TRBJ1-2,CASSQGRLDGGYTF
TRBV7-2,TRBJ2-5,CASSFTPPETQYF
TRBV9,TRBJ2-5,CASSVAMGAGETQYF
TRBV28,TRBJ2-2,CASSRTVEGGELFF
TRBV7-9,TRBJ2-5,CASSQREGQETQYF
TRBV20-1,TRBJ2-1,CSARLAGKAYNEQFF
TRBV20-1,TRBJ2-7,CSARRTARVSSYEQYF
TRBV7-9,TRBJ1-1,CASSLAEGTPEAFF
TRBV29-1,TRBJ2-5,CSVFSGQETQYF
TRBV11-2,TRBJ1-1,CASSPARFGQGHEAFF
TRBV5-1,TRBJ2-1,CASSSPGTSGRSQFF
TRBV12-3/TRBV12-4,TRBJ2-6,CASTGQGSGANVLTF
TRBV4-1,TRBJ1-2,CASSQDLRLSYGYTF
TRBV24-1,TRBJ2-2,CATSTHQGGNTGELFF
TRBV13,TRBJ2-3,CASSLGPGAQVTQYF
TRBV28,TRBJ2-6,CASSLGTGGATGANVLTF
TRBV12-3/TRBV12-4,TRBJ2-5,CASSRRGGQETQYF
TRBV29-1,TRBJ2-7,CSVGGISANEQYF
TRBV4-3,TRBJ2-3,CASSQGKLATDTQYF
TRBV20-1,TRBJ2-1,CSARDSSGTDNEQFF
TRBV6-1,TRBJ1-2,CASSEVLGADYGYTF
TRBV7-9,TRBJ2-4,CASSLDGLAKNIQYF
TRBV10-3,TRBJ2-1,CAISDEGALENEQFF
TRBV11-1,TRBJ1-4,CASSLARTDHPSNEKLFF
TRBV5-6,TRBJ1-5,CASSHGQGIHNQPQHF
TRBV6-2/TRBV6-3,TRBJ2-7,CASTRGRPAYEQYF
TRBV9,TRBJ2-1,CASSVSGRGGNEQFF
TRBV10-2,TRBJ2-6,CASSEGPSGANVLTF
TRBV4-1,TRBJ2-5,CASSQESGQVEETQYF
TRBV15,TRBJ2-6,CATSLSGDGANVLTF
TRBV6-2/TRBV6-3,TRBJ2-5,CASSRPGQKQETQYF
TRBV19,TRBJ1-2,CASTKKDSYGYTF
TRBV12-3/TRBV12-4,TRBJ2-7,CASSYGTGLEGYF
TRBV30,TRBJ2-1,CAWSRAGGNNEQFF
TRBV15,TRBJ2-7,CATSRDRREHEQYF
TRBV12-3/TRBV12-4,TRBJ2-1,CASSLLDLVGRDNEQFF
TRBV4-2,TRBJ2-7,CASSQGRQGSYEQYF
TRBV12-3/TRBV12-4,TRBJ2-3,CASSNPLGSGRGSGADTQYF
TRBV29-1,TRBJ1-4,CSVASRTGVREKLFF
TRBV3-1,TRBJ2-2,CASSLWGRGGTGELFF